This entry is about one TCR beta chain. Its antigen is not yet known. The data are from a study of T cells in women clearing cervical HPV infection (dated by TCRdb to the late 2010s). Notes on the research overall: The cases were 25 to 30 women with histologically confirmed HPV16-related CIN3 or worse, and 2 of those women had invasive cancers. The controls were 25 or so women whose single incident HPV16 infection cleared within 12 months with no development of precancer or cancer. Blood from cases was collected at the visit where the lesion was first found, while blood from controls was collected once the infection could no longer be detected. Among cases, blood sampling occurred a median of about 160 days after lesion detection, with an interquartile range of roughly 90 to 230 days. Since only a few of the women had HLA typing available, the possibility that HLA type was acting as a confounder could not be ruled out. An exploratory proof-of-principle case-control study, nested within the Guanacaste HPV Natural History Study in Costa Rica, was conducted to compare TCR repertoires across cervical HPV16 outcomes. Cases were matched to controls by age within five years and by the year the sample was collected. Cases had a median age of around 34 years compared with approximately 41 for controls, and baseline characteristics showed no significant differences between the groups. The parent cohort enrolled under 11,000 women aged 18 or older in Guanacaste, Costa Rica, in about 1992 to 1995 and followed the women for less than nine years. Five blinded duplicates per group were added as quality controls, so that 60 or so samples were obtained: around 50 participants and some 10 replicates.

TCR beta CDR3 regions were amplified by multiplex PCR from an average of roughly 1,300 ng genomic DNA per sample using the immunoSEQ assay. To correct primer bias, the assay used a complete synthetic TCR repertoire to set an amplification baseline. The amplicons were sequenced on the Illumina platform. As for how the authors treated the data: Sequence errors were corrected by clustering with frequency ratios and a modified nearest-neighbor algorithm, and the sequences were then analyzed in the immunoSEQ Analyzer using IMGT gene definitions. At each rarefaction depth, TCR richness and evenness were averaged across 20 rarefaction repeats, and any sample with fewer sequences than the depth was left out. Relative abundances of V, D and J genes were compared between groups using Wilcoxon rank sum tests, with FDR correction applied. Blinded duplicates gave an intraclass correlation of roughly 95% for TCR richness and an average of about 74% across about 65 gene segments. TCRdb took over this immuneACCESS table, retaining in-frame rearrangements with V and J assigned. Such tables are incomplete; in checked studies, under half of the missing clones stem from an unresolved V gene, and the remainder is unexplained. V, J and clone size are taken as reported in that table, and D and trimming were inferred from the DNA itself. The table of this sample itemizes more than 11,000 clones. Of the sample, roughly 20% is held by the ten largest clones.

Every participant had a single incident cervical HPV16 infection, and women with prevalent HPV16 infections were excluded. Cervical HPV DNA was detected with MY09/MY11 PCR, and genotyping was done by dot-blot hybridization. About 14 mL of heparinized blood were centrifuged, and the buffy coat was aliquoted, frozen at -30°C, then stored at -80°C. Genomic DNA was extracted from buffy coat specimens using QIAGEN kits. Results the study describes overall, beyond this receptor: The cross-sectional design could not show whether associations preceded infection or resulted from it; effector/memory subsets and HPV-specific T cells were not isolated. By combining richness with V gene abundances, random forest classifiers separated cases from controls with an estimated AUC of about 0.86. CIN3+ cases had significantly higher TCR repertoire richness than controls across sequencing depths, but evenness did not differ between the groups. T-cell numbers per sample were unknown, so richness differences could reflect varying T-cell content rather than repertoire biology.

The sample was blood buffy coat. The receptor was isolated from a woman between 18 and 69 years old with a cervical HPV16 infection that either progressed to CIN3+ or cleared (not recorded which).

The encoded CDR3 is CSARDRGWSSYNEQFF. The sequenced part of the CDR3 DNA is TGCAGTGCTAGAGATCGGGGGTGGAGCTCCTACAATGAG. The chain couples TRBV20-1 to TRBJ2-1; TRBD2 is a weak D gene call, 6 bases matching. The read finishes 3 residues shy of the CDR3 end, and the germline J gene is used to complete it. Reading the germline V gene (reference sequence) gives CDR1 DFQATT and CDR2 SNEGSKA. V sheds 0 bases and J sheds 0 bases, leaving 12 bases between their ends. The CDR3 runs 16 amino acids, cysteine and phenylalanine included. Shown are 39 bases from within the CDR3, in frame from base 1.